The sequence of this T cell receptor delta chain was determined in a study of gamma-delta chains in newborns, infants, children. TCRdb repeated clone calling on the reads with CATT. The sample carries roughly 1,100 delta-chain clones, 2.8% recorded once. The CDR3 totals 16 residues. V lost 5 bases to trimming and J lost 6 bases; unmatched junction nucleotides: 13. From germline, CDR1 is TVYSNPD and CDR2 GDNSRS (reference sequence). The TCR sequence derives from a child who was a newborn, infant or young child, either healthy, febrile or measles-vaccinated (not recorded which). Sequenced input: blood. The rearrangement joins TRDV3 to TRDJ2; 12 bases map to TRDD3. The CDR3 protein is CAVGLPGGYGAAQLFF. For the CDR3, the DNA is TGTGCCGTAGGCCTTCCTGGGGGATACGGGGCAGCACAACTCTTCTTT.